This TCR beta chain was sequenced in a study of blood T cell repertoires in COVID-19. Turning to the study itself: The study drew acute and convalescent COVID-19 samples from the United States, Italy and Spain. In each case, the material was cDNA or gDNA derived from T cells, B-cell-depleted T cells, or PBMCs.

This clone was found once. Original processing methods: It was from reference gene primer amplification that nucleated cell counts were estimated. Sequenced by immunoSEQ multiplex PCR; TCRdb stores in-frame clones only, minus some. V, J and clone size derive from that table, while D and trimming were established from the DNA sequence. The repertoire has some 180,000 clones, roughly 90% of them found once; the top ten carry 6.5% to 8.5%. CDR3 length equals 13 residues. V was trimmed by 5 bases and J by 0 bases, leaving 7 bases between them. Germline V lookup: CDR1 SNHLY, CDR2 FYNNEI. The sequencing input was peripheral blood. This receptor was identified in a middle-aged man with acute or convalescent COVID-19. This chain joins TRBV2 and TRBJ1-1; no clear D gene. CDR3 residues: CASSNTMNTEAFF. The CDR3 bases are TGTGCCAGCAGTAACACAATGAACACTGAAGCTTTCTTT.